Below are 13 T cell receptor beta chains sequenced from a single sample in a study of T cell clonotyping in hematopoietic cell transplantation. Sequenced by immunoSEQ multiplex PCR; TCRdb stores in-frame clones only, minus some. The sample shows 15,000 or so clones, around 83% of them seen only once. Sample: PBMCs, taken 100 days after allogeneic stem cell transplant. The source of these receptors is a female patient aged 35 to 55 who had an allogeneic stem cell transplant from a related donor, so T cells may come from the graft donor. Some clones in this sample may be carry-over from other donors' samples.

The CDR3 loop reads CASSDRPNYEQYF. The CDR3 coding sequence is TGTGCCAGCAGTGACCGACCCAACTACGAGCAGTACTTC. V and J are TRBV27 and TRBJ2-7, with D unclear. The ends were cut back, 5 bases at V and 3 bases at J, with 11 bases in the middle. CDR3 length equals 13 residues. The germline gives CDR1 MNHEY, CDR2 SMNVEV (reference sequence).

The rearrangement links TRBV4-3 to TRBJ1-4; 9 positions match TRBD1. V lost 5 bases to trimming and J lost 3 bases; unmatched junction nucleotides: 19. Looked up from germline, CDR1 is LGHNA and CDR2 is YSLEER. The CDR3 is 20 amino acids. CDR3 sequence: CASSSSGGAGQGLANEKLFF. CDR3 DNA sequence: TGCGCCAGCAGCTCCTCTGGAGGGGCGGGACAGGGTTTGGCTAATGAAAAACTGTTTTTT.

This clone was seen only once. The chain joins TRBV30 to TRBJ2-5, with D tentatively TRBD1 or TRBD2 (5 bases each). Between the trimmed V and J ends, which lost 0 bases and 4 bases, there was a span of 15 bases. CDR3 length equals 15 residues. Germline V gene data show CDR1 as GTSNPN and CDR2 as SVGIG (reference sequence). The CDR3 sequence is CAWSVGTGPRETQYF. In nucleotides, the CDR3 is TGTGCCTGGAGTGTAGGGACGGGCCCCCGAGAGACCCAGTACTTC. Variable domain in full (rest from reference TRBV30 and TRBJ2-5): SQTIHQWPATLVQPVGSPLSLECTVEGTSNPNLYWYRQAAGRGLQLLFYSVGIGQISSEVPQNLSASRPQDRQFILSSKKLLLSDSGFYLCAWSVGTGPRETQYFGPGTRLLVL.

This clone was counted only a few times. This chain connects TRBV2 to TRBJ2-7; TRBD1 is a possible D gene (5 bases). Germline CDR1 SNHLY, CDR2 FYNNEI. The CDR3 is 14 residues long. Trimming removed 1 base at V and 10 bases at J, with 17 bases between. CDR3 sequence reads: CASSEGAGFKVQYF. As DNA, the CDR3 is TGTGCCAGCAGTGAAGGGGCAGGGTTTAAGGTCCAGTACTTC.

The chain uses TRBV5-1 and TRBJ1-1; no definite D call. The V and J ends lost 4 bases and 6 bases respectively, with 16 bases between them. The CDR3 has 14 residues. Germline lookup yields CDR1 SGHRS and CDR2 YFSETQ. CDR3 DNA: TGCGCCAGCAGCCCCCGGGTGGGGAAGGCTGAAGCTTTCTTT. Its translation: CASSPRVGKAEAFF.

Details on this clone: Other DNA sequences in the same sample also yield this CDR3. CDR3 DNA sequence: TGTGCCAGCAGCTTAGGGAGTCAGCCCCAGCATTTT. Translating gives CASSLGSQPQHF. The gene calls are TRBV7-9 and TRBJ1-5, with D unclear. Germline loops: CDR1 SEHNR, CDR2 FQNEAQ (reference sequence). The CDR3 has 12 residues. V lost 1 base and J lost 6, with 4 bases in between.

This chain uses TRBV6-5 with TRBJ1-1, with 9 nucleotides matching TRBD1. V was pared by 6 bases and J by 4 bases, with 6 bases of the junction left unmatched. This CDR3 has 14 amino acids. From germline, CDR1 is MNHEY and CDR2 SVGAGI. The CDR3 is CASRQKGQGTEAFF. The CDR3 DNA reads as TGTGCCAGCAGACAAAAGGGACAGGGCACTGAAGCTTTCTTT.

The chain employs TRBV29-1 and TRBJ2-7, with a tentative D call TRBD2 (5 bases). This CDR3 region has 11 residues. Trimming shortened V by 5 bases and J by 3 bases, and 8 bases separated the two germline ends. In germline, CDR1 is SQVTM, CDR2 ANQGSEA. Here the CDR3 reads CSVYGIYEQYF. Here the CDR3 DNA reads TGCAGCGTTTACGGGATCTACGAGCAGTACTTC.

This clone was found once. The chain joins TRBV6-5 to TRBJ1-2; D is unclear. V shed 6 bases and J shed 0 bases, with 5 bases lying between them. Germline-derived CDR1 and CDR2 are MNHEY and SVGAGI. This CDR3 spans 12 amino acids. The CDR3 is CASRRANYGYTF. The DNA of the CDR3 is TGTGCCAGCAGGAGAGCTAACTATGGCTACACCTTC.

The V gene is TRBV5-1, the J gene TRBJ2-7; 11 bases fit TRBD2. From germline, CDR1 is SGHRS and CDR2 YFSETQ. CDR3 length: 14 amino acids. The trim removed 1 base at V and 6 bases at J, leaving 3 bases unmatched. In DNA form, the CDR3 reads TGCGCCAGCAGCTTGACTAGCGGGAGCGCCGAGCAGTACTTC. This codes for CASSLTSGSAEQYF.

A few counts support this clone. The CDR3 loop reads CASSFKGYEQYF. CDR3 in DNA: TGTGCCAGCAGCTTTAAGGGCTACGAGCAGTACTTC. The chain has TRBV5-4 and TRBJ2-7; no clear D gene. Per the germline V gene, CDR1 is SGHNT and CDR2 is YYREEE (reference sequence). This CDR3 comprises 12 residues. With 2 bases removed from V and 3 bases from J, the gap between germline ends came to 6 bases.

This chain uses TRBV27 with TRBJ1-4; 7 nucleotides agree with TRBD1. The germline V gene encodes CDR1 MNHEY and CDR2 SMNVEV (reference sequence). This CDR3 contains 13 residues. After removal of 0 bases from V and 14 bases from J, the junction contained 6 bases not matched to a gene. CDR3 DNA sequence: TGTGCCAGCAGTTTATCGGAGGGGGCTCGGCTGTTTTTT. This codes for CASSLSEGARLFF. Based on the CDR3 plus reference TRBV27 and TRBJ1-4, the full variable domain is EAQVTQNPRYLITVTGKKLTVTCSQNMNHEYMSWYRQDPGLGLRQIYYSMNVEVTDKGDVPEGYKVSRKEKRNFPLILESPSPNQTSLYFCASSLSEGARLFFGSGTQLSVL.

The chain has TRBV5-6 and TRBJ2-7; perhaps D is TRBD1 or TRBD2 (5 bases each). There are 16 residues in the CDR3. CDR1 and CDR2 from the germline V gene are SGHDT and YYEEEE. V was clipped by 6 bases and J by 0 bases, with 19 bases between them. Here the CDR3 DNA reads TGTGCCAGCACCAATAGGTGGGTCGGGGCCTCCTACGAGCAGTACTTC. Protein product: CASTNRWVGASYEQYF.